The 15 T cell receptor beta chains below all came from one sample that was sequenced in a study of blood T cell repertoires in COVID-19. Sequencing was performed with immunoSEQ multiplex PCR; in TCRdb, only in-frame clones are kept and a portion is missing. The table has more than 200,000 clones, around 80% seen once. Sequencing was performed on peripheral blood. The source of these receptors is a woman in her forties who had recovered from COVID-19.

The chain couples TRBV7-8 to TRBJ2-2; D possibly corresponds to TRBD2 (6 bases). CDR3 length equals 14 residues. Germline CDR1 is SGHVS and CDR2 is FQNEAQ. The V end lost 2 bases, the J end lost 4 bases, and 8 bases lay between the germline ends. The CDR3, as DNA: TGTGCCAGCAGCTTATCGACTAGCACCGGGGAGCTGTTTTTT. Translating gives CASSLSTSTGELFF.

The chain employs TRBV7-3 and TRBJ1-2; TRBD1 agrees at 7 bases. J gave up 10 bases and V 5 bases, and 7 bases lay outside the gene matches. Germline CDR1 and CDR2: SGHTA and FQGTGA. The CDR3 consists of 12 residues. This chain's CDR3 is CASSHQQGPYTF. The CDR3 DNA is TGTGCCAGCAGCCACCAACAGGGGCCCTACACCTTC.

This rearrangement joins TRBV7-2 to TRBJ1-2; D uncertain. Per the germline V gene, CDR1 is SGHTA and CDR2 is FQGNSA. Trimming cost V 4 bases and J 8 bases, with 11 bases left between them. The CDR3 runs to 12 residues. CDR3 loop: CASSSQREGYTF. The CDR3 DNA reads TGTGCCAGCAGCTCGCAAAGAGAAGGCTACACCTTC. Full variable domain (missing parts from reference TRBV7-2 and TRBJ1-2): GAGVSQSPSNKVTEKGKDVELRCDPISGHTALYWYRQSLGQGLEFLIYFQGNSAPDKSGLPSDRFSAERTGGSVSTLTIQRTQQEDSAVYLCASSSQREGYTFGSGTRLTVV.

The V gene is TRBV6-6, the J gene TRBJ1-1, with 9 positions matching TRBD1. This CDR3 spans 14 amino acids. V lost 8 bases, J lost 1 base, and 5 bases stayed unmatched. The germline CDR1 and CDR2 sequences are MNHNY and SVGAGI (reference sequence). The CDR3 DNA reads as TGTGCCAGCCGAGACAGGGGGGGGAACACTGAAGCTTTCTTT. Amino acid sequence: CASRDRGGNTEAFF.

This chain connects TRBV4-2 to TRBJ2-7; 8 positions match TRBD1. Germline V gene sequence: CDR1 LGHNA, CDR2 YNFKEQ. CDR3 length: 13 amino acids. J lost 12 bases, V lost 3 bases, and 10 bases had no gene match. In DNA form, the CDR3 reads TGTGCCAGCAGCCACACAGGGGGTGCCAGCGCGTACTTC. Translating it yields CASSHTGGASAYF.

This clone was found once. The rearrangement links TRBV18 to TRBJ1-2; TRBD1 agrees at 9 bases. The germline V gene has CDR1 KGHSH and CDR2 LQKENI. This CDR3 spans 15 amino acids. V trimming: 0 bases; J trimming: 4 bases; junction bases outside the gene matches: 3. In nucleotides, the CDR3 is TGTGCCAGCTCACCACCGACAGGGGGTTTCTATGGCTACACCTTC. This sequence encodes CASSPPTGGFYGYTF.

This chain links TRBV14 with TRBJ2-2; TRBD1 agrees at 8 bases. CDR3 length: 17 residues. The germline V gene encodes CDR1 SGHDN and CDR2 FVKESK. V was pared by 1 base and J by 5 bases, with 9 bases of the junction left unmatched. The CDR3 here is CASSQVWTGRVTGELFF. The CDR3 coding sequence is TGTGCCAGCAGCCAAGTATGGACAGGGAGAGTAACCGGGGAGCTGTTTTTT.

This clone showed up just once. The chain joins TRBV5-1 to TRBJ1-2; TRBD1 matches at 10 bases. The CDR3 is 15 residues long. The V gene's germline CDR1 is SGHRS and CDR2 YFSETQ. The V and J ends lost 5 bases and 2 bases, in that order; junction bases with no gene match: 6. The CDR3 sequence is CASRRDRGENYGYTF. CDR3 DNA sequence: TGCGCCAGCAGACGGGACAGGGGCGAAAACTATGGCTACACCTTC.

J is TRBJ1-2 and V is TRBV7-2; D uncertain. This CDR3 region has 14 residues. Germline V gene lookup returns CDR1 SGHTA and CDR2 FQGNSA. Trimming cost V 1 base and J 7 bases, with 13 bases left between them. This chain's CDR3 is CASSLVNEAAGYTF. CDR3 sequence (DNA): TGTGCCAGCAGCTTAGTGAATGAAGCGGCTGGCTACACCTTC.

This clone was recorded once. V is TRBV12-5 and J is TRBJ1-5; possibly TRBD1 for D (6 bases). CDR1 is LGHNT and CDR2 is FRNRAP in the germline V gene. This CDR3 contains 16 residues. Trimming shortened V by 6 bases and J by 2 bases, and 17 bases separated the two germline ends. Here the CDR3 reads CASGETGLKGNQPQHF. CDR3 nucleotide sequence: TGTGCTAGTGGAGAAACAGGGCTGAAGGGCAATCAGCCCCAGCATTTT. Supplemented by reference TRBV12-5 and TRBJ1-5, the full variable domain reads DARVTQTPRHKVTEMGQEVTMRCQPILGHNTVFWYRQTMMQGLELLAYFRNRAPLDDSGMPKDRFSAEMPDATLATLKIQPSEPRDSAVYFCASGETGLKGNQPQHFGDGTRLSIL.

This sequence joins TRBV4-1 and TRBJ2-3; D unclear. The CDR3 length is 13 residues. The V gene's germline CDR1 is MGHRA and CDR2 YSYEKL. V was clipped by 3 bases and J by 9 bases, with 13 bases between them. The CDR3 loop is CASSQETPPTQYF. The CDR3, as DNA: TGCGCCAGCAGCCAGGAGACCCCGCCCACGCAGTATTTT.

This rearrangement joins TRBV5-1 to TRBJ1-6; 11 positions match TRBD1. This CDR3 region has 17 residues. The V segment lost 3 bases and the J segment 5 bases; nucleotides outside the gene matches: 7. Germline CDR1 reads SGHRS; CDR2 reads YFSETQ. The CDR3 DNA reads as TGCGCCAGCAGCTCGGGCGGGACAGGGGGGAATAATTCACCCCTCCACTTT. It codes for CASSSGGTGGNNSPLHF.

This sequence joins TRBV30 and TRBJ2-5, with TRBD1 identical over 12 bases. The V gene's germline CDR1 is GTSNPN and CDR2 SVGIG (reference sequence). CDR3 size: 13 residues. With 5 bases clipped from V and 7 bases from J, the junction kept 5 bases outside the gene matches. This chain's CDR3 is CAWWGQGAVTQYF. The CDR3 DNA reads as TGTGCCTGGTGGGGACAGGGGGCCGTGACCCAGTACTTC.

This clone has only one observation. The genes are TRBV2 and TRBJ2-1, with 8 bases fitting TRBD1. The germline V gene has CDR1 SNHLY and CDR2 FYNNEI. The trim removed 10 bases at V and 9 bases at J, leaving 11 bases unmatched. The CDR3 totals 13 residues. CDR3 sequence reads: CATTGQVFGEQFF. The CDR3 DNA reads as TGTGCCACGACGGGACAGGTTTTTGGTGAGCAGTTCTTC.

V gene TRBV15 combines with J gene TRBJ1-5; TRBD1 matches 10 bases. V was clipped by 3 bases and J by 4 bases; unmatched bases: 3. The CDR3 has 15 residues. Germline V gene sequence: CDR1 LNHNV, CDR2 YYDKDF (reference sequence). This chain's CDR3 is CATSRDRGENQPQHF. CDR3 DNA sequence: TGTGCCACCAGCAGGGACAGGGGGGAGAATCAGCCCCAGCATTTT.